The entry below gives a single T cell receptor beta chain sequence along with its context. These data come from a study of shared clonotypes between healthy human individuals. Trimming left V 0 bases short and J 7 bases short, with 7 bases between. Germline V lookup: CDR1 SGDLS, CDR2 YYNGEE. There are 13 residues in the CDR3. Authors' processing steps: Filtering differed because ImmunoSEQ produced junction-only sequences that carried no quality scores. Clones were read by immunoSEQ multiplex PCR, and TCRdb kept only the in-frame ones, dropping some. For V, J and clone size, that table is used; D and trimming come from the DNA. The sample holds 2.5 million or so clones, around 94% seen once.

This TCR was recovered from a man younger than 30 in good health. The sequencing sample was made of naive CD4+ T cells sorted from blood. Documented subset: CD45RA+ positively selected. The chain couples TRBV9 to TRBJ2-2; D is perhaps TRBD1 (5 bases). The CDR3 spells CASSVEGVGELFF. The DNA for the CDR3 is TGTGCCAGCAGCGTAGAAGGGGTCGGGGAGCTGTTTTTT.